This TCR beta chain appears in the sequencing data of a study of blood T cells in healthy people across ages. This CDR3 region has 15 residues. Germline CDR1 SGHDT, CDR2 YYEEEE. It was with a sample-barcoded 5' primer and a J-beta primer mix that a second PCR of about 6 to 12 cycles was run. One entry per CDR3 protein, called by TCRdb with MiXCR from the 5' RACE reads. The sample lists 1,500,000 or so distinct CDR3 sequences, roughly two fifths occurring once. Sequencing was performed on blood. The chain combines TRBV5-6 with TRBJ2-1; D call uncertain. The last part of the DNA fits TRBJ2-7 better; the J call may be wrong. The TCR was taken from a woman aged 18 to 35 in good health. CDR3 protein: CASSSYYTSYNEQYF. The CDR3 bases are TGTGCCAGCAGCTCGTACTATACCTCCTACAATGAGCAGTACTTC.